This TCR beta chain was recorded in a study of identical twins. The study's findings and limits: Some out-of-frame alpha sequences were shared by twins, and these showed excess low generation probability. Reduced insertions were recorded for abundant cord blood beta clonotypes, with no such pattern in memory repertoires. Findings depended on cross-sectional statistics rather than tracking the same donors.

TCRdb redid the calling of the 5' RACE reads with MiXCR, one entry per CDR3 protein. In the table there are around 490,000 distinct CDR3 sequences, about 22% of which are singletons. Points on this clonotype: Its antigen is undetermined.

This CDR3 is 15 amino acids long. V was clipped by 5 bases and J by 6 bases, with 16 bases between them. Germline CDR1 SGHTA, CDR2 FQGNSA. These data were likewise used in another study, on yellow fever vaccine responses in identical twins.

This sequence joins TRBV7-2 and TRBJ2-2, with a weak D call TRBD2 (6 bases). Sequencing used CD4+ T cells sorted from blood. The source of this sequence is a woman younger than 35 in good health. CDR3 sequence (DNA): TGTGCCAGCAGCCAAAGTCTAGCGCTTTCCGGGGAGCTGTTTTTT. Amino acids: CASSQSLALSGELFF.